This T cell receptor beta chain was obtained from a study of beta chain features in type 1 diabetes. As for the study in general: Cell yields, gender and age were similar in healthy donors and patients. Across all samples, roughly 98,000,000 sorted cells were examined. Findings of the study overall: The study found fewer insertions and more deletions at VDJ junctions in type 1 diabetes patients.

What was sequenced were expressed TCRB transcripts, since all of the isolated RNA had been reverse transcribed. The assay was immunoSEQ multiplex PCR, and TCRdb's table has in-frame clones only and misses some. The sample comprises 620,000 or so clones, 15% of which are singletons, and about 0.086% rests with the top ten. With regard to this clone: Its antigen is not known.

There are 15 residues in the CDR3. V was trimmed by 3 bases and J by 0 bases, leaving 8 bases between them. The germline gives CDR1 SGHTA, CDR2 FQGNSA. Sequencing was done on a sample of naive CD4+ T cells from blood. The TCR sequence derives from a man between 18 and 29 years old in good health. V gene TRBV7-2 combines with J gene TRBJ2-2; a possible D gene is TRBD2 (5 bases). CDR3 coding DNA: TGTGCCAGCAGCTTTTCACTAGCGAACACCGGGGAGCTGTTTTTT. Its translation: CASSFSLANTGELFF.